The clone carrying this T cell receptor (beta chain) came up many times. The junction departs from germline at one end; a sequencing error may be responsible. This sample stems from a study of T cells in Graves' hyperthyroidism and ophthalmopathy. Progressors' blood was drawn at hyperthyroidism diagnosis, before ophthalmopathy symptoms. This CDR3 spans 14 amino acids. CDR1 and CDR2 (germline): SSHAT, FNYEAQ (reference sequence). RNA transcripts provided the source from which TCR beta CDR3 regions were amplified. TCR CDR3 underwent first-round RT-PCR with the HTBI primer set. MiXCR, applied by TCRdb to the multiplex PCR reads, yields one record per CDR3 protein. Among under 450,000 distinct CDR3 sequences listed, 17% were seen once.

The sequence was collected from a woman in her 30s with Graves' hyperthyroidism that later progressed to Graves' ophthalmopathy. V usage is TRBV7-7 and J usage is TRBJ2-1, with 10 positions matching TRBD2. Sequences were obtained from blood. CDR3 amino acids: CASSLVAGGAEQFF. The CDR3 bases are TGTGCTAGCAGCTTAGTAGCGGGAGGAGCTGAGCAGTTCTTC.